Presented here are 7 T cell receptor beta chains from one specimen sequenced in a study of breast tumors, draining lymph nodes, adjacent tissues. Samples came from axillary lymph nodes draining the breast cancer. TCRdb re-analysed the multiplex PCR reads in MiXCR, keeping a single row per CDR3 protein. The sample carries under 250,000 distinct CDR3 sequences, about 34% recorded once. The sample comprised axillary lymph node tissue. The receptors were sampled from a female donor with breast cancer. Some clones in this sample may be carry-over from other donors' samples.

This clonotype was seen once. Likely a read error: the CDR3 ends without its conserved phenylalanine or tryptophan. The genes are TRBV6-5 and TRBJ2-7; 9 nucleotides line up with TRBD1. The CDR3 covers 14 residues. Trimming took 6 bases from V and 4 from J; bases not matched to a gene: 7. Germline-derived CDR1 and CDR2 are MNHEY and SVGAGI. This chain's CDR3 is CASSSPGTGYEQYL. The CDR3 coding sequence is TGTGCCAGCAGCTCCCCCGGGACAGGGTACGAGCAGTACCTC.

This clonotype was seen only a few times. An end of the junction differs from the germline gene, which may be a read error. The genes are TRBV27 and TRBJ1-5; D ambiguous. The V gene's germline CDR1 is MNHEY and CDR2 SMNVEV (reference sequence). CDR3 size: 15 residues. The DNA for the CDR3 is TGTGCCAGCAGTTACCAACTAGGTAGCGATCAGCCCCAGCATTTT. Translation gives CASSYQLGSDQPQHF.

This clonotype was counted at least ten times. The V gene is TRBV20-1, the J gene TRBJ1-5; 8 bases align to TRBD1. With V trimmed by 3 bases and J by 2 bases, 6 bases remained unmatched. The CDR3 spans 15 residues. Germline CDR1 is DFQATT and CDR2 is SNEGSKA (reference sequence). Here the CDR3 DNA reads TGCAGTGCTAGGACAACAGGGGGTGGCAATCAGCCCCAGCATTTT. It specifies CSARTTGGGNQPQHF.

This clonotype was found many times. This chain connects TRBV29-1 to TRBJ2-1; D is perhaps TRBD1 (6 bases). CDR3 size: 12 residues. Trimming removed 7 bases from V and 2 bases from J, with 9 bases in between. Germline loops: CDR1 SQVTM, CDR2 ANQGSEA. CDR3 in amino acids: CSARTAYNEQFF. The CDR3 coding sequence is TGCAGCGCTAGGACAGCCTACAATGAGCAGTTCTTC.

The V and J genes are TRBV7-8 and TRBJ2-5, with D hard to call. V gave up 2 bases and J gave up 6 bases, with 16 bases separating them. Looked up from germline, CDR1 is SGHVS and CDR2 is FQNEAQ. The CDR3 sequence is 15 residues long. The chain's CDR3 is CASSLMTGVWQTQYF. Here the CDR3 DNA reads TGTGCCAGCAGCTTAATGACTGGGGTCTGGCAGACCCAGTACTTC.

This clonotype was observed many times. In DNA, the CDR3 is TGTGCCAGCAGCTTAAGCGCCCGGGACCCAAATTCACCCCTCCACTTT. Its protein is CASSLSARDPNSPLHF. This rearrangement joins TRBV7-3 to TRBJ1-6; maybe TRBD1 (5 bases). This CDR3 is built from 16 residues. The germline gives CDR1 SGHTA, CDR2 FQGTGA. V was trimmed by 1 base and J by 7 bases, leaving 14 bases between them.

Details on this clonotype: A much larger clone differs from this one at a single base, so this may be a read error. The chain uses TRBV6-1 and TRBJ2-7; maybe TRBD1 (5 bases). This CDR3 has 14 residues. Trimming shortened V by 5 bases and J by 5 bases, and 16 bases separated the two germline ends. Germline V CDR1 and CDR2: MNHNS, SASEGT. The CDR3 DNA follows: TGTGCCAGCAGTCAAAGGGGCCCTTGGGACGAGCAGTACTTC. Residues: CASSQRGPWDEQYF.